This entry describes one T cell receptor beta chain. Its matching antigen is unknown. Primers included in the PCR were 60 Vbeta and 13 Jbeta primers. Profiled with immunoSEQ multiplex PCR; TCRdb holds only in-frame clones, not every one. The sample has some 92,000 clones, 75% to 85% seen once. The data were taken from a study of cytomegalovirus exposure and HLA in healthy donors. For the study at large: Out of several hundred genotyped donors, roughly 83% belonged to the Caucasian-associated ancestry cluster.

Overall study findings and caveats: When a later analysis compared HLA-associated TCR beta chains with equally common others, the HLA-associated chains turned out to be more clonally expanded and to have lower generation probabilities.

The sequencing input was PBMCs. The source of this sequence is a young man in good health and CMV-seropositive.

The CDR3 coding sequence is TGTGCCAGCTCACCACCGAACAGGGGGTCGGGCACCGGGGAGCTGTTTTTT. Translating it yields CASSPPNRGSGTGELFF. The V gene is TRBV18, the J gene TRBJ2-2; 8 bases are shared with TRBD1. Unmatched junction bases numbered 7, after V lost 0 bases and J lost 4 bases. This CDR3 is built from 17 residues. Germline CDR1 reads KGHSH; CDR2 reads LQKENI.